One and the same sample provided the 28 T cell receptor beta chains below, sequenced in a study of Ad26.COV2.S vaccination and SARS-CoV-2 variants (dated by TCRdb to 2020 to 2023). The library was obtained by the immunoSEQ multiplex PCR assay. TCRdb stores this immuneACCESS table with in-frame sequences only. Part of the clones is absent; in the studies checked, under half of the shortfall reflects unresolved V genes, and no reason is known for the rest. Recorded for this sample are about 400,000 clones; roughly 90% of them occurred a single time. Together, the top ten hold 1.5% to 2% of the sample. Sample treatment or condition, as interpreted from the label and publication: some 20 received Ad26.COV2.S at low or high dose, single or two shots; several received placebo; per-sample allocation not given. For vaccine and placebo recipients, the sequenced repertoires came from samples collected on day 63 after the first injection.

This specimen consisted of peripheral blood, obtained in a trial of Ad26.COV2.S vaccine versus placebo. The receptors originated from a person between 18 and 65 years old who received the Ad26.COV2.S COVID-19 vaccine or a placebo.

The gene calls are TRBV9 and TRBJ1-4, with a weak D call TRBD1 (6 bases). V lost 1 base and J 5 bases, leaving 12 bases between the germline ends. CDR3 length: 15 amino acids. Germline V CDR1 and CDR2: SGDLS, YYNGEE. CDR3 DNA: TGTGCCAGCAGCGTAAACCATGGGGGCAATGAAAAACTGTTTTTT. Amino acid sequence: CASSVNHGGNEKLFF.

The V call is TRBV19, the J call TRBJ1-1; tentative D call: TRBD1 (6 bases). Looked up from germline, CDR1 is LNHDA and CDR2 is SQIVND (reference sequence). Deletions cut 3 bases from V and 0 bases from J, with 11 bases between. This CDR3 is 15 amino acids long. The CDR3 loop reads CASSIWGALNTEAFF. CDR3 DNA sequence: TGTGCCAGTAGTATCTGGGGGGCCCTGAACACTGAAGCTTTCTTT. The variable domain in full, completed from reference TRBV19 and TRBJ1-1, reads DGGITQSPKYLFRKEGQNVTLSCEQNLNHDAMYWYRQDPGQGLRLIYYSQIVNDFQKGDIAEGYSVSREKKESFPLTVTSAQKNPTAFYLCASSIWGALNTEAFFGQGTRLTVV.

This clone occurred once. The gene calls are TRBV19 and TRBJ2-5; no clear D. CDR3 length: 13 residues. In germline, CDR1 is LNHDA, CDR2 SQIVND (reference sequence). V lost 1 base and J 4 bases, leaving 7 bases between the germline ends. CDR3 coding DNA: TGTGCCAGTAGTATAGGGCGATCAGAGACCCAGTACTTC. Translated, it gives CASSIGRSETQYF.

This clone was counted only a few times. The chain combines TRBV28 with TRBJ2-1; TRBD2 matches at 10 bases. This CDR3 is 16 amino acids long. The J segment lost 1 base and the V segment lost 4 bases, leaving 4 bases of the junction unmatched. From germline, CDR1 is MDHEN and CDR2 SYDVKM. CDR3 in DNA: TGTGCCAGCAGTTATCTAGCGGGAGTTTCCTACAATGAGCAGTTCTTC. This encodes CASSYLAGVSYNEQFF.

For the CDR3, the DNA is TGTGCCAGCAGCCAAGATAATCGGGCTAGCGGGAAAAATCCCCTCGGGGAGACCCAGTACTTC. This sequence encodes CASSQDNRASGKNPLGETQYF. The chain combines TRBV3-1 (or the pseudogene TRBV3-2) with TRBJ2-5, with 9 bases fitting TRBD2. There are 21 residues in the CDR3. With V trimmed by 0 bases and J by 5 bases, 22 bases remained unmatched. The V gene's germline CDR1 is LGHDT and CDR2 YNNKEL (reference sequence).

The V and J genes are TRBV24-1 and TRBJ2-3; D not resolved. The V end lost 4 bases, the J end lost 0 bases, and 7 bases lay between the germline ends. The CDR3 runs 14 residues. The V gene's germline CDR1 is KGHDR and CDR2 SFDVKD. The CDR3 spells CATSDVGSTDTQYF. DNA for the CDR3: TGTGCCACCAGTGACGTGGGGAGCACAGATACGCAGTATTTT.

The rearrangement links TRBV20-1 to TRBJ1-3; TRBD1 matches 9 bases. V lost 6 bases and J lost 5; bases outside the gene matches: 17. The CDR3 spans 17 residues. The germline CDR1 and CDR2 sequences are DFQATT and SNEGSKA (reference sequence). CDR3 amino acids: CSASPGQGWGERNTIYF. In DNA, the CDR3 is TGCAGTGCAAGTCCGGGACAGGGATGGGGTGAGAGAAACACCATATATTTT.

This chain joins TRBV5-1 and TRBJ2-6; 7 bases map to TRBD1. CDR1 and CDR2 from the germline V gene are SGHRS and YFSETQ. This CDR3 spans 15 amino acids. V lost 3 bases to trimming and J lost 8 bases; unmatched junction nucleotides: 8. CDR3 sequence: CASSYDRVETNVLTF. The CDR3, as DNA: TGCGCCAGCAGCTACGACAGGGTGGAGACCAACGTCCTGACTTTC.

The chain has TRBV7-9 and TRBJ2-3; D might be TRBD1 (6 bases). The CDR3 spans 16 residues. Germline loops: CDR1 SEHNR, CDR2 FQNEAQ (reference sequence). V was pared by 4 bases and J by 1 base, with 15 bases between. CDR3 residues: CASSWVRAGGTDTQYF. As DNA, the CDR3 is TGTGCCAGCAGCTGGGTTAGGGCAGGGGGCACAGATACGCAGTATTTT.

The V gene is TRBV7-9, the J gene TRBJ1-1; D may be TRBD1 (5 bases). Trimming cost V 1 base and J 7 bases, with 10 bases left between them. The germline CDR1 and CDR2 sequences are SEHNR and FQNEAQ (reference sequence). The CDR3 is made up of 13 amino acids. The CDR3 is CASSLVGAGEAFF. The CDR3 DNA follows: TGTGCCAGCAGCTTAGTCGGGGCAGGTGAAGCTTTCTTT. Full variable domain (remainder filled in from reference TRBV7-9 and TRBJ1-1): DTGVSQNPRHKITKRGQNVTFRCDPISEHNRLYWYRQTLGQGPEFLTYFQNEAQLEKSRLLSDRFSAERPKGSFSTLEIQRTEQGDSAMYLCASSLVGAGEAFFGQGTRLTVV.

This sequence joins TRBV5-4 and TRBJ2-7; maybe TRBD2 (6 bases). Germline V CDR1 and CDR2: SGHNT, YYREEE (reference sequence). V was pared by 3 bases and J by 7 bases, with 11 bases between. The CDR3 is 12 amino acids. CDR3 DNA: TGTGCCAGCAGCTCCCGGGACTCTGAGCAGTACTTC. Translation: CASSSRDSEQYF.

The rearrangement uses TRBV3-1 (or the pseudogene TRBV3-2) and TRBJ2-5; TRBD1 or TRBD2 may be the D gene (6 bases each). The CDR3 spans 14 residues. The V end lost 0 bases, the J end lost 7 bases, and 12 bases lay between the germline ends. Germline assignment: CDR1 LGHDT and CDR2 YNNKEL (reference sequence). The DNA of the CDR3 is TGTGCCAGCAGCCAAGACCGGGGGCGAGGGACCCAGTACTTC. The encoded protein is CASSQDRGRGTQYF.

As to this clone: Other DNA sequences in the sample encode the same CDR3. The V gene is TRBV4-1, the J gene TRBJ1-5; D is ambiguous. The CDR3 covers 14 residues. Trimming shortened V by 1 base and J by 1 base, and 5 bases separated the two germline ends. The germline V gene has CDR1 MGHRA and CDR2 YSYEKL. Here the CDR3 reads CASSQVGSNQPQHF. CDR3 DNA: TGCGCCAGCAGCCAAGTGGGCAGCAATCAGCCCCAGCATTTT.

This chain connects TRBV6-5 to TRBJ2-3; D remains unclear. Looked up from germline, CDR1 is MNHEY and CDR2 is SVGAGI. The CDR3 is made up of 13 amino acids. The CDR3 nucleotides read TGTGCTGCTCGTCTGGAAGGCACAGATACGCAGTATTTT. This gives the protein CAARLEGTDTQYF.

Points on this clone: Other nucleotide sequences in the sample specify the same CDR3. This sequence joins TRBV7-2 and TRBJ2-1; D may be TRBD2 (6 bases). Trimming pared 1 base from V and 10 bases from J, leaving 11 bases between. Germline CDR1 and CDR2: SGHTA and FQGNSA. The CDR3 is 13 amino acids. The CDR3 DNA reads as TGTGCCAGCAGCTTAGGGGGGAGGTCGGAGCAGTTCTTC. It yields the protein CASSLGGRSEQFF.

The chain links TRBV10-2 to TRBJ2-7; D is possibly TRBD1 (6 bases). This CDR3 has 14 residues. V was pared by 9 bases and J by 3 bases, with 18 bases between. Looked up from germline, CDR1 is WSHSY and CDR2 is SAAADI. The CDR3 DNA reads as TGCGCCAGTTTCAGGGGAACGGGGCACTACGAGCAGTACTTC. The encoded protein is CASFRGTGHYEQYF.

The V call is TRBV6-2 or TRBV6-3, the J call TRBJ1-2; maybe TRBD1 (6 bases). The germline V gene has CDR1 MNHEY and CDR2 SVGEGT. The V gene lost 6 bases and the J gene lost 8 bases, with 22 bases spanning the gap. This CDR3 comprises 15 residues. CDR3 residues: CASSTTDRPREGYTF. CDR3 DNA sequence: TGTGCCAGCAGCACCACCGACAGGCCTCGGGAGGGCTACACCTTC.

The rearrangement joins TRBV24-1 to TRBJ2-1, with 10 bases lining up with TRBD2. V was pared by 5 bases and J by 0 bases, with 9 bases of the junction left unmatched. The V gene's germline CDR1 is KGHDR and CDR2 SFDVKD. This CDR3 has 18 residues. CDR3 in DNA: TGTGCCACCAGTGGGTCTAGCGGGGGCTTTTACTCCTACAATGAGCAGTTCTTC. Amino acids: CATSGSSGGFYSYNEQFF.

The chain uses TRBV12-3 or TRBV12-4 and TRBJ2-1; 12 nucleotides agree with TRBD1. This CDR3 comprises 12 residues. J gave up 13 bases and V 6 bases, and 4 bases lay outside the gene matches. The CDR3 coding sequence is TGTGCCAGCAGGCAGGGACAGGGGGCACAGTTCTTC. Translating it yields CASRQGQGAQFF.

DNA of the CDR3: TGCGCCAGCAGCTTGGTCGGCAGCACCACAGATACGCAGTATTTT. This encodes CASSLVGSTTDTQYF. The rearrangement joins TRBV5-1 to TRBJ2-3, with no clear D. V lost 0 bases to trimming and J lost 2 bases, with 10 bases between them. The CDR3 loop spans 15 amino acids. Germline V gene sequence: CDR1 SGHRS, CDR2 YFSETQ.

The V call is TRBV3-1 (or the pseudogene TRBV3-2), the J call TRBJ2-7; D call uncertain. From germline, CDR1 is LGHDT and CDR2 YNNKEL (reference sequence). The CDR3 is 15 residues long. V shed 0 bases and J shed 2 bases, with 11 bases lying between them. CDR3 DNA: TGTGCCAGCAGCCAAGACTTGGCGAAGACCTACGAGCAGTACTTC. Translated, it gives CASSQDLAKTYEQYF.

This chain connects TRBV7-3 to TRBJ1-2, with unresolved D. V lost 5 bases, J lost 1 base, and 14 bases lay in between. Germline lookup yields CDR1 SGHTA and CDR2 FQGTGA. CDR3 length: 15 residues. CDR3 DNA: TGTGCCAGCAGCCGCCCCCATGACATTAACTATGGCTACACCTTC. Protein sequence: CASSRPHDINYGYTF.

This rearrangement joins TRBV6-1 to TRBJ1-5; D not certain. V lost 0 bases and J 4 bases, leaving 13 bases between the germline ends. Germline CDR1 reads MNHNS; CDR2 reads SASEGT. CDR3 length: 16 amino acids. CDR3 protein: CASSEARRASNQPQHF. In DNA, the CDR3 is TGTGCCAGCAGTGAAGCGCGGAGGGCCTCTAATCAGCCCCAGCATTTT.

The V call is TRBV11-2, the J call TRBJ2-5, with no clear D. The V and J ends lost 6 bases and 5 bases respectively, with 16 bases between them. The length of the CDR3 is 14 residues. Germline V gives CDR1 SGHAT, CDR2 FQNNGV. CDR3 nucleotides: TGTGCCAGCAGTCATCTCCTCATGTCGGAGACCCAGTACTTC. Encoded protein: CASSHLLMSETQYF.

The chain is built from TRBV5-6 and TRBJ2-3, with 8 nucleotides matching TRBD1. J gave up 0 bases and V 4 bases, and 7 bases lay outside the gene matches. CDR1 is SGHDT, CDR2 YYEEEE, per germline. CDR3 size: 16 residues. The CDR3 DNA is TGTGCCAGCAGCCGGTACAGGGGGGCCAGCACAGATACGCAGTATTTT. Its protein product is CASSRYRGASTDTQYF. Full variable domain (rest looked up from reference TRBV5-6 and TRBJ2-3): DAGVTQSPTHLIKTRGQQVTLRCSPKSGHDTVSWYQQALGQGPQFIFQYYEEEERQRGNFPDRFSGHQFPNYSSELNVNALLLGDSALYLCASSRYRGASTDTQYFGPGTRLTVL.

The V gene is TRBV5-1, the J gene TRBJ2-5; 10 bases map to TRBD1. The V gene's germline CDR1 is SGHRS and CDR2 YFSETQ. CDR3 length equals 18 residues. V shed 4 bases, J shed 2 bases, and the junction held 14 bases outside the gene matches. The DNA for the CDR3 is TGCGCCAGCAGCCTAGGCCGAGGGACAGGGGTGGCACAAGAGACCCAGTACTTC. Translating it yields CASSLGRGTGVAQETQYF.

The chain has TRBV5-1 and TRBJ2-5, with D perhaps TRBD2 (5 bases). The CDR3 totals 14 residues. The V end lost 5 bases, the J end lost 3 bases, and 14 bases lay between the germline ends. CDR1 is SGHRS and CDR2 is YFSETQ in the germline V gene. CDR3 loop: CASRSNSGKETQYF. CDR3 DNA sequence: TGCGCCAGCAGATCAAACAGCGGCAAAGAGACCCAGTACTTC.

CDR3 loop: CATSLERQGGYTF. DNA for the CDR3: TGTGCCACGTCTCTTGAGCGGCAGGGGGGCTACACCTTC. This chain connects TRBV28 to TRBJ1-2, with D tentatively TRBD1 (6 bases). The CDR3 extends over 13 amino acids. CDR1 and CDR2 from the germline V gene are MDHEN and SYDVKM. V was clipped by 10 bases and J by 8 bases, with 20 bases between them.